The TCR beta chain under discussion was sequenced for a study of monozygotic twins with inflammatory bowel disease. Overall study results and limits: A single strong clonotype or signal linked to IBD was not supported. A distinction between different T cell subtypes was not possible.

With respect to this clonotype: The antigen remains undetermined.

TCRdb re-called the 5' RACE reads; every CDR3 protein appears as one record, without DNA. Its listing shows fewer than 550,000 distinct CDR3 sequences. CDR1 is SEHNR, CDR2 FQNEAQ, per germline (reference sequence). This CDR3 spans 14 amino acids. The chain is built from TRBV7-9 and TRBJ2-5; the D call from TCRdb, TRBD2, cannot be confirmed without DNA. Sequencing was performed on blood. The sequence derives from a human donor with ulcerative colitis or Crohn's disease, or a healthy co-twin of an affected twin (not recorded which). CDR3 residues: CASSRTNSQETQYF.